This T cell receptor beta chain was observed in a study of control samples from healthy donors and cancer patients (TCRdb year 2020). For this clone: Its antigen has not been determined. Per-base quality was not reported, and no clone a single base away is much larger than it.

The library was obtained by the immunoSEQ multiplex PCR assay. The table was pulled from immuneACCESS by TCRdb, which kept in-frame rearrangements only. Such tables lose some clones; where checked, under half of the loss comes from unresolved V genes, and the rest has no known cause. The sample table lists some 96,000 clones, 93% of them with a count of one. Approximately 7.9% of the sample is in the top ten clones. Trimming takes 4 bases from V and 4 bases from J, and the germline ends sit 10 bases apart. Inclusive of the bounding cysteine and phenylalanine, the CDR3 is 14 residues long. This entry keeps only the CDR3 DNA: 42 bases, framed from base 1. The germline V gene gives CDR1 as LGHNA and CDR2 as YNFKEQ.

Rearrangement joined TRBV4-2 to TRBJ1-4, and perhaps TRBD1 as D gene, on 5 matching bases. The TCR comes from a man in his late teens or twenties in good health. Input material: blood. CDR3 loop: CASSRGLVNEKLFF. The nucleotide sequence is TGTGCCAGCAGCCGGGGACTGGTTAATGAAAAACTGTTTTTT.